The sample holds a few counts of the clone carrying this TCR beta chain. Its matching antigen is unknown. The sample belongs to a study of CD8+ T cells in alopecia areata. Study-wide context: The protocol delivered tofacitinib for 6 to 18 months, then withdrew it for 6 months.

As for treatment: oral pan-JAK inhibitor, 5-10 mg twice daily. PBMC-derived CD4+ and CD8+ T cells were sorted. Isolated RNA was reverse transcribed into cDNA used as the sequencing template. Data came from immunoSEQ multiplex PCR; TCRdb stores just in-frame clones and leaves some out. The sample lists about 250,000 clones; 60% were seen once. Trimming cost V 4 bases and J 5 bases, with 17 bases left between them. CDR3 length equals 15 residues. Germline V CDR1 and CDR2: SGHAT, FQNNGV. Study findings and constraints: In scalp, tofacitinib significantly decreased clonality and expanded CD8+ clones among the top 100. During tofacitinib treatment, many expanded lesional clones remained in scalp and blood.

This sample comprised CD4+ T cells sorted from blood, obtained at week 52, from a patient treated with tofacitinib. This sequence joins TRBV11-2 and TRBJ1-1; D gene unclear. The TCR was taken from a human donor with alopecia areata. The CDR3 DNA is TGTGCCAGCAGCTCCTGGCAGCTAGGCAGAACTGAAGCTTTCTTT. It codes for CASSSWQLGRTEAFF.